This T cell receptor beta chain is from a study of cytomegalovirus exposure and HLA in healthy donors. The overall study: Among about 200 million T cells, an earlier analysis found 120 million or so unique TCR beta sequences. General observations from the study: Cytomegalovirus status was reportedly diagnosed by the classifier with high specificity and sensitivity. In a later analysis, compared with equally common non-associated chains, HLA-associated beta chains were more expanded.

A multiplex PCR was run with 60 Vbeta primers and 13 Jbeta primers. TCRdb keeps only in-frame clones here, not all; method: immunoSEQ multiplex PCR. The table lists some 110,000 clones. The germline CDR1 and CDR2 sequences are SGHAT and FQDESV (reference sequence). This CDR3 region has 14 residues. V shed 1 base and J shed 2 bases, with 9 bases lying between them. As concerns this clone: Its antigen remains unidentified.

Sequencing was carried out using PBMCs. The origin of this receptor is a man in his thirties or forties in good health and CMV-seronegative. This sequence joins TRBV11-1 and TRBJ2-7; D is perhaps TRBD2 (5 bases). Written as DNA, the CDR3 is TGTGCCAGCAGCTTAGGACCGCGGGCCTACGAGCAGTACTTC. This encodes CASSLGPRAYEQYF.